The T cell receptor beta chain described here comes from a study of identical twins. Germline CDR1 SGHRS, CDR2 YFSETQ. V trimming: 0 bases; J trimming: 0 bases; junction bases outside the gene matches: 5. CDR3 length: 17 amino acids. The authors used template switching to add a universal primer site and gave cDNA unique molecular identifiers. TCRdb re-called the 5' RACE reads with MiXCR, one entry per CDR3 protein. Counted here are roughly 630,000 distinct CDR3 sequences, roughly 6.6% occurring once; the ten biggest clones make up around 1.6%. These data also formed part of another study, on yellow fever vaccine responses in identical twins.

The sequenced sample was PBMCs. V gene TRBV5-1 combines with J gene TRBJ2-3; 9 bases align to TRBD2. The sequence was obtained from a woman younger than 30 in good health. DNA for the CDR3: TGCGCCAGCAGCTTGGTGGGGCTAGCGGGGAGCACAGATACGCAGTATTTT. Translation: CASSLVGLAGSTDTQYF.